A single sample gave rise to the 17 T cell receptor beta chains below, sequenced in a study of blood T cell repertoires in COVID-19. Method: immunoSEQ multiplex PCR; TCRdb's copy keeps in-frame clones and lacks some. There are roughly 69,000 clones in the sample; around nine tenths occur only once, and approximately 7% lies in the top ten. Sequencing used peripheral blood. The receptor set was obtained from a man over 45 with active COVID-19.

The chain links TRBV7-2 to TRBJ1-6; weak D call: TRBD1 (5 bases). Germline assignment: CDR1 SGHTA and CDR2 FQGNSA. The CDR3 consists of 14 residues. Trimming removed 5 bases from V and 9 bases from J, with 14 bases in between. The CDR3 DNA reads as TGTGCCAGCAGCCCCTCAGGCGGGGGTTCACCCCTCCACTTT. Translated: CASSPSGGGSPLHF.

This clone is a singleton in its sample. This chain links TRBV27 with TRBJ2-1; tentative D call: TRBD2 (6 bases). V lost 5 bases and J lost 3, with 11 bases in between. The germline V gene encodes CDR1 MNHEY and CDR2 SMNVEV (reference sequence). CDR3 length: 14 amino acids. Written as DNA, the CDR3 is TGTGCCAGCAGTCCCCGGGACTTCTACAATGAGCAGTTCTTC. Translating it yields CASSPRDFYNEQFF.

The rearrangement joins TRBV27 to TRBJ1-1; D gene ambiguous. This CDR3 has 15 residues. Germline assignment: CDR1 MNHEY and CDR2 SMNVEV (reference sequence). Trimming stripped 2 bases from V and 4 bases from J, with 14 bases between. CDR3 in DNA: TGTGCCAGCAGTTTAGGTCGGGATGTTATCACTGAAGCTTTCTTT. As protein: CASSLGRDVITEAFF.

This clone was seen just once. The chain employs TRBV7-2 and TRBJ1-6; D is unclear. The CDR3 extends over 15 amino acids. V shed 5 bases and J shed 7 bases, with 15 bases lying between them. Germline V gene sequence: CDR1 SGHTA, CDR2 FQGNSA. Here the CDR3 reads CASSAFRTANSPLHF. CDR3 bases: TGTGCCAGCAGCGCCTTTCGGACTGCCAATTCACCCCTCCACTTT.

This chain links TRBV6-6 with TRBJ1-6, with TRBD1 matching over 7 bases. V trimming: 5 bases; J trimming: 0 bases; junction bases outside the gene matches: 16. The germline CDR1 and CDR2 sequences are MNHNY and SVGAGI (reference sequence). The CDR3 spans 20 residues. In nucleotides, the CDR3 is TGTGCCAGCAGTCCCACCGACCGACAGGGTTTGGGCTCCTATAATTCACCCCTCCACTTT. It is translated as CASSPTDRQGLGSYNSPLHF.

The chain couples TRBV2 to TRBJ1-1; D may be TRBD1 (6 bases). CDR1 SNHLY and CDR2 FYNNEI come from the germline V gene. With 3 bases removed from V and 1 base from J, the gap between germline ends came to 12 bases. This CDR3 has 15 amino acids. The CDR3 DNA sequence: TGTGCCAGCAGTGAGTCAGGGGTGGGGAACACTGAAGCTTTCTTT. Translated, it gives CASSESGVGNTEAFF.

The gene calls are TRBV11-2 and TRBJ1-1; no definite D call. This CDR3 contains 16 residues. Trimming cost V 3 bases and J 1 base, with 15 bases left between them. The germline CDR1 and CDR2 sequences are SGHAT and FQNNGV. CDR3 loop: CASSFLALFKNTEAFF. The DNA of the CDR3 is TGTGCCAGCAGCTTTCTGGCCCTCTTCAAGAACACTGAAGCTTTCTTT. Full variable domain (remainder filled in from reference TRBV11-2 and TRBJ1-1): EAGVAQSPRYKIIEKRQSVAFWCNPISGHATLYWYQQILGQGPKLLIQFQNNGVVDDSQLPKDRFSAERLKGVDSTLKIQPAKLEDSAVYLCASSFLALFKNTEAFFGQGTRLTVV.

The V and J genes are TRBV1 and TRBJ1-1; whether TRBD1, the table's D call, matches the DNA was not checked. TRBV1 is shown as a pseudogene. The CDR3 runs 14 residues. For the CDR3, the DNA is TGCACCAGCAGCCCGCTACAGGTGAACACTGAAGCTTTCTTT. This translates into CTSSPLQVNTEAFF.

The J gene is TRBJ2-5, the V gene TRBV11-2; D is perhaps TRBD1 (5 bases). Per the germline V gene, CDR1 is SGHAT and CDR2 is FQNNGV. With 5 bases removed from V and 4 bases from J, the gap between germline ends came to 11 bases. The CDR3 has 13 residues. In nucleotides, the CDR3 is TGTGCCAGCAGCCCAGGACATAGAGAGACCCAGTACTTC. Translated: CASSPGHRETQYF.

The chain recombines TRBV4-2 with TRBJ1-4; D perhaps matches TRBD1 (5 bases). The CDR3 runs 15 residues. Germline loops: CDR1 LGHNA, CDR2 YNFKEQ. Trimming shortened V by 0 bases and J by 8 bases, and 13 bases separated the two germline ends. The CDR3 sequence is CASSQELQDREKLFF. The CDR3 DNA follows: TGTGCCAGCAGCCAAGAGTTACAGGATCGGGAAAAACTGTTTTTT.

This clone was seen many times. This sample also contains other DNA sequences that code for the same CDR3. The chain uses TRBV6-5 and TRBJ1-1; the match to TRBD1 covers 7 bases. J gave up 0 bases and V 5 bases, and 3 bases lay outside the gene matches. Germline values: CDR1 MNHEY, CDR2 SVGAGI. CDR3 length: 14 residues. The CDR3 DNA reads as TGTGCCAGCAGTAAACAGGGGATGAACACTGAAGCTTTCTTT. This codes for CASSKQGMNTEAFF.

This clone occurred once. J is TRBJ2-2 and V is TRBV4-2, with D possibly being TRBD2 (7 bases). Looked up from germline, CDR1 is LGHNA and CDR2 is YNFKEQ. V lost 3 bases and J lost 5, with 31 bases in between. The CDR3 is 21 residues long. The CDR3: CASSHHLPGQKRLGGTGELFF. The CDR3 region has the DNA TGTGCCAGCAGCCATCATTTACCGGGACAAAAAAGACTGGGGGGGACCGGGGAGCTGTTTTTT.

The chain employs TRBV29-1 and TRBJ1-2, with D perhaps TRBD1 (5 bases). CDR1 is SQVTM and CDR2 is ANQGSEA in the germline V gene. The V gene lost 3 bases and the J gene lost 7 bases, with 12 bases spanning the gap. The CDR3 has 12 residues. The CDR3 here is CSVEGPGGGYTF. The CDR3 nucleotides are TGCAGCGTTGAGGGGCCCGGGGGTGGCTACACCTTC.

This sequence joins TRBV29-1 and TRBJ2-7; a weak D match, TRBD2 (5 bases). V lost 6 bases to trimming and J lost 0 bases, with 9 bases between them. Germline CDR1 is SQVTM and CDR2 is ANQGSEA. The CDR3 consists of 12 residues. The CDR3: CSVTTTSYEQYF. The CDR3 DNA reads TGCAGCGTGACTACTACCTCCTACGAGCAGTACTTC.

The chain uses TRBV3-1 (or the pseudogene TRBV3-2) and TRBJ2-5; D is unclear. Deletions cut 3 bases from V and 0 bases from J, with 11 bases between. Germline V gives CDR1 LGHDT, CDR2 YNNKEL (reference sequence). The CDR3 is made up of 15 amino acids. DNA for the CDR3: TGTGCCAGCAGCCATGCAGGAACATACCAAGAGACCCAGTACTTC. Translating gives CASSHAGTYQETQYF.

This clone was seen only once. The V call is TRBV18, the J call TRBJ2-1; possibly TRBD1 for D (7 bases). In germline, CDR1 is KGHSH, CDR2 LQKENI. Trimming removed 6 bases from V and 2 bases from J, with 14 bases in between. CDR3 size: 15 residues. The CDR3 DNA is TGTGCCAGCTCCGGAGGGGACAGAACCTACAATGAGCAGTTCTTC. Encoded protein: CASSGGDRTYNEQFF. The full variable domain, in which reference TRBV18 and TRBJ2-1 provide the parts outside the CDR3, is NAGVMQNPRHLVRRRGQEARLRCSPMKGHSHVYWYRQLPEEGLKFMVYLQKENIIDESGMPKERFSAEFPKEGPSILRIQQVVRGDSAAYFCASSGGDRTYNEQFFGPGTRLTVL.

The chain couples TRBV29-1 to TRBJ1-2, with 8 bases that match TRBD1. V lost 0 bases to trimming and J lost 8 bases; unmatched junction nucleotides: 11. CDR3 length: 15 amino acids. Germline assignment: CDR1 SQVTM and CDR2 ANQGSEA. CDR3 sequence: CSVEETGEGGPGYTF. The DNA for the CDR3 is TGCAGCGTTGAAGAGACAGGGGAAGGGGGTCCGGGCTACACCTTC.